Listed here are 4 T cell receptor beta chains from one sample, sequenced in a study of Graves' ophthalmopathy and Graves' hyperthyroidism. The authors amplified TCR beta CDR3 regions from RNA transcripts. HTBI primers were employed in first-round RT-PCR, then a second-round multiplex PCR followed. TCRdb itself ran the multiplex PCR reads through MiXCR, one entry per CDR3 protein. This sample carries over a million distinct CDR3 sequences, around a third of them seen once, and the ten largest clones take more than 9.5%. Sequencing was performed on peripheral blood or thyroid tissue (not recorded which). These TCRs come from an adult man with Graves' hyperthyroidism.

In its sample, this clonotype was seen many times. This chain connects TRBV7-2 to TRBJ2-2; D might be TRBD1 (6 bases). Germline CDR1 is SGHTA and CDR2 is FQGNSA. V was cut by 4 bases and J by 2 bases, with 14 bases left in between. The CDR3 has 16 amino acids. The CDR3 sequence is CASSSAGTQNTGELFF. Written as DNA, the CDR3 is TGTGCCAGCAGCTCCGCCGGGACACAAAACACCGGGGAGCTGTTTTTT.

This clonotype was counted between two and nine times. The chain recombines TRBV5-6 with TRBJ2-5, with 11 bases aligning to TRBD2. Looked up from germline, CDR1 is SGHDT and CDR2 is YYEEEE. The V segment lost 5 bases and the J segment 9 bases; nucleotides outside the gene matches: 15. CDR3 length: 16 amino acids. The CDR3, as DNA: TGTGCCAGCAGAGAGGGAACTAGCGGGAGACTAAAGGCCCAGTACTTC. The encoded protein is CASREGTSGRLKAQYF.

The table lists this clonotype with many counts. The CDR3 here is CASSLGSGSNEKLFF. The CDR3 nucleotides read TGTGCCAGCAGCTTAGGGTCAGGCAGTAATGAAAAACTGTTTTTT. The chain uses TRBV7-2 and TRBJ1-4; D uncertain. Germline lookup yields CDR1 SGHTA and CDR2 FQGNSA. Trimming took 1 base from V and 4 from J, leaving 10 bases between them. The CDR3 is 15 amino acids.

The rearrangement uses TRBV29-1 and TRBJ2-7, with D tentatively TRBD1 or TRBD2 (5 bases each). CDR1 and CDR2 (germline): SQVTM, ANQGSEA. CDR3 length: 14 residues. The V end lost 8 bases, the J end lost 3 bases, and 20 bases lay between the germline ends. CDR3 sequence: CSSPGTEPVYEQYF. In nucleotides, the CDR3 is TGCAGCAGTCCAGGGACGGAGCCGGTCTACGAGCAGTACTTC.